The 2 T cell receptor beta chains given below trace back to one sample, sequenced in a study of neurological immune-mediated disorders. MiXCR was run by TCRdb on the 5' RACE reads, yielding one entry per CDR3 protein. The table shows about 22,000 distinct CDR3 sequences, with roughly 17% occurring only once. The specimen was CD8+ T cells from blood. These receptors all come from a woman younger than 30 with multiple sclerosis.

The table lists this clonotype with many counts. The gene calls are TRBV6-9 and TRBJ1-5; TRBD1 might be the D (6 bases). This CDR3 comprises 20 residues. Trimming removed 1 base from V and 1 base from J, with 23 bases in between. Germline-derived CDR1 and CDR2 are MNHGY and SVAAGI. The CDR3 DNA reads as TGTGCCAGCAGTTATTTGGCGCGCGTTCCAATCGACAGGAGCAATCAGCCCCAGCATTTT. Amino acids: CASSYLARVPIDRSNQPQHF.

This clonotype was picked up many times. This chain uses TRBV5-6 with TRBJ1-1, with 7 bases fitting TRBD1. Losses at the gene ends were 3 bases for V and 5 bases for J; bases not matched to a gene: 7. CDR1 is SGHDT, CDR2 YYEEEE, per germline. The CDR3 is 14 residues long. CDR3 sequence (DNA): TGTGCCAGCAGCTATACAGGGGTGTATACTGAAGCTTTCTTT. Its translation: CASSYTGVYTEAFF. The full variable domain, completed using reference TRBV5-6 and TRBJ1-1, is DAGVTQSPTHLIKTRGQQVTLRCSPKSGHDTVSWYQQALGQGPQFIFQYYEEEERQRGNFPDRFSGHQFPNYSSELNVNALLLGDSALYLCASSYTGVYTEAFFGQGTRLTVV.